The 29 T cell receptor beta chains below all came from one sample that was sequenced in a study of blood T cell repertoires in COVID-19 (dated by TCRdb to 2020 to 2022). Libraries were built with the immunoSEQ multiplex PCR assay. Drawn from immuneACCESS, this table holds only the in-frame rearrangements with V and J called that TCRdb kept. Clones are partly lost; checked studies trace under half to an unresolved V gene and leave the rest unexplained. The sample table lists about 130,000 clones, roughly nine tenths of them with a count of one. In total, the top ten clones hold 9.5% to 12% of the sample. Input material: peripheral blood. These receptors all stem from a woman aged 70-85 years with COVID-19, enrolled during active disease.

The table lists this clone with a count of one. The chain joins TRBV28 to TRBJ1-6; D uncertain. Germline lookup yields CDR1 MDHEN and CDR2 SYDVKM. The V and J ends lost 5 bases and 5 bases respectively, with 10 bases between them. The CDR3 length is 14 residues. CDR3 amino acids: CASSTGLDNSPLHF. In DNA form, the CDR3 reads TGTGCCAGCAGTACCGGACTGGATAATTCACCCCTCCACTTT.

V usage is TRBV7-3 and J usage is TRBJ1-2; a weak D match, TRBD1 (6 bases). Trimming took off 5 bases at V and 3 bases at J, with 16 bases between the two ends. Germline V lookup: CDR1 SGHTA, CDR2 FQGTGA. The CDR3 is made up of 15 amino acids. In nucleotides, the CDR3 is TGTGCCAGCAGCCGAAACGGGGGGCAGGACTATGGCTACACCTTC. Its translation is CASSRNGGQDYGYTF.

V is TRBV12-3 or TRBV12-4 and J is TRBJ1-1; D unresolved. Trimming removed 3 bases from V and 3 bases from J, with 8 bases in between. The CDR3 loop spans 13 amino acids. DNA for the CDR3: TGTGCCAGCAGTTTTTTCCAGGACACTGAAGCTTTCTTT. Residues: CASSFFQDTEAFF.

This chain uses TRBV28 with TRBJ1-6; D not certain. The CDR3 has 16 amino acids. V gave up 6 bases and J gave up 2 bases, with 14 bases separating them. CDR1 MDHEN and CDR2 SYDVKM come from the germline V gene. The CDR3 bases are TGTGCCAGCAGGCCACAGTCCCCGCCCTATAATTCACCCCTCCACTTT. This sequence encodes CASRPQSPPYNSPLHF. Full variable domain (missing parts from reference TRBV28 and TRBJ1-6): DVKVTQSSRYLVKRTGEKVFLECVQDMDHENMFWYRQDPGLGLRLIYFSYDVKMKEKGDIPEGYSVSREKKERFSLILESASTNQTSMYLCASRPQSPPYNSPLHFGNGTRLTVT.

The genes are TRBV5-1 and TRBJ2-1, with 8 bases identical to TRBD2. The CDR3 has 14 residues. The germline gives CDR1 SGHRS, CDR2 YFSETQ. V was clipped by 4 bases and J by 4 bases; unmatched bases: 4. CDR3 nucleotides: TGCGCCAGCAGCCTAGCGGGTCTTTACAATGAGCAGTTCTTC. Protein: CASSLAGLYNEQFF.

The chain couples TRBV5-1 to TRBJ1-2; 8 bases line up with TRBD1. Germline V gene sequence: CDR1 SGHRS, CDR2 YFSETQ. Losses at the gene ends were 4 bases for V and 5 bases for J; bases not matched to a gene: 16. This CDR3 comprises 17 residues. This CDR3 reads CASSQRPMGQATYGYTF. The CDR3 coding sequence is TGCGCCAGCAGCCAACGACCTATGGGACAGGCTACTTATGGCTACACCTTC.

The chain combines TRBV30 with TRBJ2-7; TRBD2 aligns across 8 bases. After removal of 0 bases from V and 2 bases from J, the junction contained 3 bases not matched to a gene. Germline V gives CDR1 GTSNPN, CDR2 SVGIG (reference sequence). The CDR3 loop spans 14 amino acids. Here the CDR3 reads CAWSVAGGTYEQYF. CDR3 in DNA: TGTGCCTGGAGTGTGGCGGGGGGTACCTACGAGCAGTACTTC.

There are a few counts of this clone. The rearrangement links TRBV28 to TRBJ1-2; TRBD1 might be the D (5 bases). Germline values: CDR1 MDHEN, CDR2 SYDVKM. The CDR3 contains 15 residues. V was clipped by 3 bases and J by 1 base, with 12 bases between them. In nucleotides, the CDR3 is TGTGCCAGCAGTTTTGGTTTCGGGGGTAACTATGGCTACACCTTC. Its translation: CASSFGFGGNYGYTF.

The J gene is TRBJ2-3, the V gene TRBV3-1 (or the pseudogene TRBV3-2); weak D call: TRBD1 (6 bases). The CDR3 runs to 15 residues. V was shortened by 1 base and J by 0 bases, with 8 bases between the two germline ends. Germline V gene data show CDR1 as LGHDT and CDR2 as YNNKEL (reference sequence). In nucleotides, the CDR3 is TGTGCCAGCAGCCAAGGGGGGCCGAGCACAGATACGCAGTATTTT. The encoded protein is CASSQGGPSTDTQYF.

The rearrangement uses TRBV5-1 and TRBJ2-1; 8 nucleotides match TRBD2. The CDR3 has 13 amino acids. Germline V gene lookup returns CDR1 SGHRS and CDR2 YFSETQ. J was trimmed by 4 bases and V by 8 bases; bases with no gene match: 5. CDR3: CASGLATYNEQFF. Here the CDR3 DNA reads TGCGCCAGTGGACTAGCCACGTACAATGAGCAGTTCTTC.

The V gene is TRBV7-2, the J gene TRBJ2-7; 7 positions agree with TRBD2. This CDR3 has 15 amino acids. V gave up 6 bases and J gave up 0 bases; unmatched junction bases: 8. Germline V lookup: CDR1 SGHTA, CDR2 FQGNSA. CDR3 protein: CASRLGLGFSYEQYF. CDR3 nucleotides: TGTGCCAGCAGACTAGGACTAGGGTTCTCCTACGAGCAGTACTTC.

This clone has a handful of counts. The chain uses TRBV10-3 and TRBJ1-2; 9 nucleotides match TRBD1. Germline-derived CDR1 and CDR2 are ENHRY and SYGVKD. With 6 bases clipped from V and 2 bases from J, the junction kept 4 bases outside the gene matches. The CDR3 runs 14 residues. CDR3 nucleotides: TGTGCCATCAGCGCCGGGACAGGGAACTATGGCTACACCTTC. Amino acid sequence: CAISAGTGNYGYTF.

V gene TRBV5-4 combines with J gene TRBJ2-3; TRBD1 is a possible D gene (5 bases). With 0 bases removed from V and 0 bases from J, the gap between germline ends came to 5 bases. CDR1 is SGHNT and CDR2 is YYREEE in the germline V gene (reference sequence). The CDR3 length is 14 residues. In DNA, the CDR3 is TGTGCCAGCAGCTTGGGACAGAGCACAGATACGCAGTATTTT. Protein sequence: CASSLGQSTDTQYF. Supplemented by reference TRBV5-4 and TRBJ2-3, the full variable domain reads ETGVTQSPTHLIKTRGQQVTLRCSSQSGHNTVSWYQQALGQGPQFIFQYYREEENGRGNFPPRFSGLQFPNYSSELNVNALELDDSALYLCASSLGQSTDTQYFGPGTRLTVL.

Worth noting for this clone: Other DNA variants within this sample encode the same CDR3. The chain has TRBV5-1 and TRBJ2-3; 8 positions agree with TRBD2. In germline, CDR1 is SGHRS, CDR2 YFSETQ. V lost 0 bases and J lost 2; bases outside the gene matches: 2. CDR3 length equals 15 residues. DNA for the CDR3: TGCGCCAGCAGCTTGGGGCGGGGGGTCACAGATACGCAGTATTTT. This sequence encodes CASSLGRGVTDTQYF.

CDR3 in DNA: TGTGCCAGCAGCTTGGGGACAGGGCCTAGCTCTGGAAACACCATATATTTT. It is translated as CASSLGTGPSSGNTIYF. V is TRBV7-7 and J is TRBJ1-3; 9 nucleotides agree with TRBD1. Germline values: CDR1 SSHAT, CDR2 FNYEAQ (reference sequence). The J segment lost 0 bases and the V segment lost 3 bases, leaving 6 bases of the junction unmatched. This CDR3 is 17 amino acids long.

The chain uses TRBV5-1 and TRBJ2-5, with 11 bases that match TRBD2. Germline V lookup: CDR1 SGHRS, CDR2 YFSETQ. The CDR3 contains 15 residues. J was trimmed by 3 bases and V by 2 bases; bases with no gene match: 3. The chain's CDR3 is CASSFSSGGEETQYF. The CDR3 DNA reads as TGCGCCAGCAGCTTTAGTAGCGGGGGGGAAGAGACCCAGTACTTC.

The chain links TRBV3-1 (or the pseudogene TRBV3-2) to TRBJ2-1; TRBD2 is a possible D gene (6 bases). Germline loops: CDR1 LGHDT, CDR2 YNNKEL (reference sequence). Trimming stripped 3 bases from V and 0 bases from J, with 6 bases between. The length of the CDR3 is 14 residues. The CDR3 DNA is TGTGCCAGCAGCCAGGGGGGCTCCTACAATGAGCAGTTCTTC. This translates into CASSQGGSYNEQFF.

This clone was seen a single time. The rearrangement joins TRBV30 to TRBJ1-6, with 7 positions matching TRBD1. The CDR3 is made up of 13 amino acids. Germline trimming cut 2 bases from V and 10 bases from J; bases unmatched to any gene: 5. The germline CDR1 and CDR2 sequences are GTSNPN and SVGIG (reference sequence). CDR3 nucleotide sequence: TGTGCCTGGAGTCCGGACAGGTTGTCACCCCTCCACTTT. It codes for CAWSPDRLSPLHF.

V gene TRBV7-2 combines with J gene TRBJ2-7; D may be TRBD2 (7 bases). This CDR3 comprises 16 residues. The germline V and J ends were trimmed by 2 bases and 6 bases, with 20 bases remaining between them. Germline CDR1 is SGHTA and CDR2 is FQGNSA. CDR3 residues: CASSLSVGGVPGEQYF. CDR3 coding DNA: TGTGCCAGCAGCTTATCTGTAGGGGGGGTTCCTGGCGAGCAGTACTTC. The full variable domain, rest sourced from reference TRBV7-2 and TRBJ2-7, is GAGVSQSPSNKVTEKGKDVELRCDPISGHTALYWYRQSLGQGLEFLIYFQGNSAPDKSGLPSDRFSAERTGGSVSTLTIQRTQQEDSAVYLCASSLSVGGVPGEQYFGPGTRLTVT.

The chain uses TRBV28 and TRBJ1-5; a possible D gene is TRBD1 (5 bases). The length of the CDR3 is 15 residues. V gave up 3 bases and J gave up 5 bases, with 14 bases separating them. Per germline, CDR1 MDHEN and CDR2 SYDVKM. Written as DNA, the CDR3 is TGTGCCAGCAGTTTGCCGGGGGAGGGCCATCAGCCCCAGCATTTT. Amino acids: CASSLPGEGHQPQHF.

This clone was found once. CDR3 in amino acids: CASSQTIRTTNTGELFF. DNA of the CDR3: TGTGCCAGCAGCCAAACCATTCGGACTACGAACACCGGGGAGCTGTTTTTT. The chain joins TRBV13 to TRBJ2-2, with a possible D match to TRBD2 (6 bases). V shed 5 bases and J shed 0 bases, with 16 bases lying between them. In germline, CDR1 is PRHDT, CDR2 FYEKMQ (reference sequence). The CDR3 runs to 17 residues.

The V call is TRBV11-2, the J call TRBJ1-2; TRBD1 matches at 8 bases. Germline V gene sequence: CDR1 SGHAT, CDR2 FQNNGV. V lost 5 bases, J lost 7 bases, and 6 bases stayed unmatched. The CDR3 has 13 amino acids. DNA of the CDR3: TGTGCCAGCAGCCCCGACAGGGGTGGTGGCTACACCTTC. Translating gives CASSPDRGGGYTF.

CDR3 residues: CASRNSGGVSDGNTIYF. In DNA form, the CDR3 reads TGTGCCAGTAGGAACTCGGGCGGGGTCAGCGATGGAAACACCATATATTTT. The rearrangement uses TRBV19 and TRBJ1-3; D gene ambiguous. Trimming cost V 6 bases and J 3 bases, with 21 bases left between them. Germline CDR1 LNHDA, CDR2 SQIVND (reference sequence). The CDR3 runs 17 residues.

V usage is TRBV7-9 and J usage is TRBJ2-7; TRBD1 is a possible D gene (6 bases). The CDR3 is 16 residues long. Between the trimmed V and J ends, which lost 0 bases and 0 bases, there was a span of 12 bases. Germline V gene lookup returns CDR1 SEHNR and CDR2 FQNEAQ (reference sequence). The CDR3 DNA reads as TGTGCCAGCAGCTTAGCGGGGGCAGCCAGCTCCTACGAGCAGTACTTC. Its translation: CASSLAGAASSYEQYF.

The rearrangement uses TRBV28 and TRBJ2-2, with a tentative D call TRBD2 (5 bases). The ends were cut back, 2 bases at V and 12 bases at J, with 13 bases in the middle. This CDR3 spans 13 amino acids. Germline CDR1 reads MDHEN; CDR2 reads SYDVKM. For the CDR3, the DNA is TGTGCCAGCAGTTTACGTCGCAGCGGACAGCTGTTTTTT. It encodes CASSLRRSGQLFF.

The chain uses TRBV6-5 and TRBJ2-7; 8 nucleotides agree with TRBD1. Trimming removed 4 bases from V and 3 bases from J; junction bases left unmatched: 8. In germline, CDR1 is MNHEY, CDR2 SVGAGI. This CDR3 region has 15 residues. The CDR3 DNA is TGTGCCAGCAGTTCACACGGGACAGGTCGCTACGAGCAGTACTTC. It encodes CASSSHGTGRYEQYF.

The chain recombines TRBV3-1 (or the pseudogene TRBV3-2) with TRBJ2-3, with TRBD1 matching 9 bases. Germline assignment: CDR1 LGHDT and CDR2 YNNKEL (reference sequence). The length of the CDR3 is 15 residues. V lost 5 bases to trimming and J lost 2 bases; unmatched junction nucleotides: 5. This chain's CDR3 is CASSYGQGPTDTQYF. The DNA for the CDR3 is TGTGCCAGCAGCTACGGACAGGGGCCCACAGATACGCAGTATTTT.

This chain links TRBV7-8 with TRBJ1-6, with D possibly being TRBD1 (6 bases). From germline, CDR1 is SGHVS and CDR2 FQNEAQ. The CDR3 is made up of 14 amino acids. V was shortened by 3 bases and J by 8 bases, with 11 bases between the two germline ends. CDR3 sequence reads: CASSFTGIDSPLHF. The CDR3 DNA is TGTGCCAGCAGCTTTACAGGGATAGATTCACCCCTCCACTTT.

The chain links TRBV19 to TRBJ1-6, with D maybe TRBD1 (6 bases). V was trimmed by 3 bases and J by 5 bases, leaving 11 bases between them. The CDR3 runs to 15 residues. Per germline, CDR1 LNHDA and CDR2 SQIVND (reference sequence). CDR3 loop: CASSMGQGNNSPLHF. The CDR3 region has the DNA TGTGCCAGTAGTATGGGGCAGGGGAATAATTCACCCCTCCACTTT.